This TCR beta chain was captured by sequencing in a study of blood T cells in healthy people across ages. This clonotype came up many times. No antigen is known for it. A sample-barcoded 5' primer and a J-beta primer mix were used in a second PCR of roughly 7 to 12 cycles. All cDNA molecules were each tagged by a template-switch adaptor with 12 random nucleotides. One entry per CDR3 protein results from TCRdb running MiXCR on the 5' RACE reads. The table includes 790,000 or so distinct CDR3 sequences, about half detected once. Findings and caveats of the study: Diversity was higher, and naive CD4+ cells more numerous, in long-lived donors than in aged donors. With donor CMV status unknown, expanded clonotype changes were possibly confounded.

Trimming took 5 bases from V and 4 from J, leaving 12 bases between them. The CDR3 is made up of 14 amino acids. The germline CDR1 and CDR2 sequences are SGHTA and FQGTGA. Total RNA was extracted at no less than 6 micrograms per sample. This clonotype originated in a man aged 80 or over in good health. What was sequenced was blood. This chain uses TRBV7-3 with TRBJ2-1, with D perhaps TRBD2 (6 bases). The CDR3 nucleotides are TGTGCCAGCAGCGTGACTGGGGGGTACAATGAGCAGTTCTTC. The encoded protein is CASSVTGGYNEQFF. The full variable domain, with the rest looked up from reference TRBV7-3 and TRBJ2-1, is GAGVSQTPSNKVTEKGKYVELRCDPISGHTALYWYRQSLGQGPEFLIYFQGTGAADDSGLPNDRFFAVRPEGSVSTLKIQRTERGDSAVYLCASSVTGGYNEQFFGPGTRLTVL.